This T cell receptor (beta chain) was documented in a study of blood T cell repertoires in COVID-19. Study background: Donors in the United States, Italy and Spain gave samples during acute or convalescent COVID-19. The analysed material was cDNA or gDNA that came from T cells, B-cell-depleted T cells, or PBMCs.

In the original processing: The assay estimated nucleated cells by amplifying reference gene primers. Clones were read by immunoSEQ multiplex PCR, and TCRdb kept only the in-frame ones, dropping some. The V and J calls and clone size were taken over from that table, and D and trimming were inferred from the DNA. The sample consists of over 150,000 clones, roughly 87% of them appearing once. The trim removed 5 bases at V and 4 bases at J, leaving 1 base unmatched. The length of the CDR3 is 14 residues. Germline V gene lookup returns CDR1 SGHAT and CDR2 FQNNGV. This clonotype was obtained from a woman aged 55-75 years who had recovered from COVID-19. The V and J genes are TRBV11-2 and TRBJ2-3; 12 bases line up with TRBD2. Sequencing was performed on peripheral blood. CDR3 sequence reads: CASSTSGGPDTQYF. The CDR3, as DNA: TGTGCCAGCAGCACTAGCGGGGGGCCAGATACGCAGTATTTT.